Below, 11 T cell receptor beta chains from the same sample are listed, as sequenced in a study of cytomegalovirus exposure and HLA in healthy donors. PCR employed 60 Vbeta and 13 Jbeta primers. Here immunoSEQ multiplex PCR was the method, and the copy in TCRdb shows in-frame clones only, minus some. The table includes about 210,000 clones, roughly 80% detected once. What was sequenced was PBMCs. All receptors come from a man between 35 and 55 years old in good health and CMV-seropositive.

V usage is TRBV18 and J usage is TRBJ1-3, with TRBD1 as a possible D gene (5 bases). Germline V gene data show CDR1 as KGHSH and CDR2 as LQKENI. V was clipped by 3 bases and J by 4 bases, with 16 bases between them. The CDR3 contains 16 residues. CDR3 bases: TGTGCCAGCTCACCCCTCCAGGGCAGGACCGGAAACACCATATATTTT. Protein: CASSPLQGRTGNTIYF.

The chain uses TRBV4-1 and TRBJ2-2; 8 bases are a match to TRBD2. CDR3 length equals 15 residues. After removal of 2 bases from V and 4 bases from J, the junction contained 3 bases not matched to a gene. Germline values: CDR1 MGHRA, CDR2 YSYEKL. Here the CDR3 reads CASSQSGRGTGELFF. The DNA for the CDR3 is TGCGCCAGCAGCCAAAGCGGGAGAGGCACCGGGGAGCTGTTTTTT.

The V and J genes are TRBV9 and TRBJ2-7; 9 bases line up with TRBD1. The trim removed 0 bases at V and 0 bases at J, leaving 1 base unmatched. There are 15 residues in the CDR3. Per the germline V gene, CDR1 is SGDLS and CDR2 is YYNGEE. CDR3 in DNA: TGTGCCAGCAGCGTAGGACAGGGGGTCTCCTACGAGCAGTACTTC. Its translation: CASSVGQGVSYEQYF.

J is TRBJ2-2 and V is TRBV5-1, with D possibly being TRBD2 (6 bases). This CDR3 comprises 17 residues. The V end lost 2 bases, the J end lost 1 base, and 15 bases lay between the germline ends. CDR1 is SGHRS and CDR2 is YFSETQ in the germline V gene. Here the CDR3 reads CASSLASGRKNTGELFF. The CDR3 bases are TGCGCCAGCAGCTTAGCGTCGGGGAGGAAGAACACCGGGGAGCTGTTTTTT.

V gene TRBV7-8 combines with J gene TRBJ1-3, with TRBD1 matching over 7 bases. J lost 0 bases, V lost 4 bases, and 9 bases had no gene match. The CDR3 totals 17 residues. The germline V gene has CDR1 SGHVS and CDR2 FQNEAQ. CDR3 sequence (DNA): TGTGCCAGCAGCTCCTACGGTCAGGGGGGCTCTGGAAACACCATATATTTT. It translates to CASSSYGQGGSGNTIYF. Supplemented by reference TRBV7-8 and TRBJ1-3, the full variable domain reads GAGVSQSPRYKVAKRGQDVALRCDPISGHVSLFWYQQALGQGPEFLTYFQNEAQLDKSGLPSDRFFAERPEGSVSTLKIQRTQQEDSAVYLCASSSYGQGGSGNTIYFGEGSWLTVV.

Only one count was recorded for this clone. This chain joins TRBV29-1 and TRBJ2-1, with D perhaps TRBD2 (6 bases). Germline loops: CDR1 SQVTM, CDR2 ANQGSEA. Trimming pared 4 bases from V and 0 bases from J, leaving 16 bases between. The CDR3 is 16 amino acids. The CDR3 bases are TGCAGCGTTGGGGGCGGGGCGGGTGCCTCCTACAATGAGCAGTTCTTC. This gives the protein CSVGGGAGASYNEQFF.

This chain uses TRBV7-3 with TRBJ2-3, with TRBD2 identical over 9 bases. The germline V gene has CDR1 SGHTA and CDR2 FQGTGA. The CDR3 consists of 15 residues. The V segment lost 0 bases and the J segment 4 bases; nucleotides outside the gene matches: 2. CDR3 amino acids: CASSLTSGRPDTQYF. Written as DNA, the CDR3 is TGTGCCAGCAGCTTAACTAGCGGGAGACCAGATACGCAGTATTTT.

This clone was seen more than once but under ten times. The chain employs TRBV4-1 and TRBJ1-2; D is unclear. V was clipped by 1 base and J by 5 bases, with 14 bases between them. Germline V lookup: CDR1 MGHRA, CDR2 YSYEKL. The CDR3 totals 15 residues. CDR3 nucleotide sequence: TGCGCCAGCAGCCAAGGGGTGGCACAGTATTATGGCTACACCTTC. Encoded protein: CASSQGVAQYYGYTF.

This clone appeared a single time. This chain connects TRBV11-3 to TRBJ2-1; TRBD2 agrees at 7 bases. In germline, CDR1 is SGHNT, CDR2 YENEEA. CDR3 length: 16 amino acids. Trimming at V came to 6 bases and at J to 7 bases, leaving 15 bases not matched to a gene. CDR3: CASSPRASGDLNEQFF. The CDR3 nucleotides are TGTGCCAGCAGTCCCAGGGCTAGCGGTGATTTGAATGAGCAGTTCTTC.

The CDR3: CATRGDTYEQYF. For the CDR3, the DNA is TGTGCCACCAGGGGGGACACCTACGAGCAGTACTTC. The V call is TRBV10-3, the J call TRBJ2-7; D is possibly TRBD1 (7 bases). Germline CDR1 ENHRY, CDR2 SYGVKD. This CDR3 is 12 amino acids long. V lost 10 bases and J 2 bases, leaving 12 bases between the germline ends.

The chain links TRBV19 to TRBJ1-5; D is unresolved. Trimming took off 5 bases at V and 7 bases at J, with 12 bases between the two ends. Germline lookup yields CDR1 LNHDA and CDR2 SQIVND (reference sequence). CDR3 size: 13 residues. The DNA for the CDR3 is TGTGCCAGTAGTTCCGCTTTTAGCCAGCCCCAGCATTTT. This sequence encodes CASSSAFSQPQHF.